This TCR beta chain was recorded in a study of radiation and T cells in renal cell carcinoma. Study overall: Nephrectomy followed 15 Gy stereotactic body radiation by 4 weeks. Study-level findings and limits: Top tumor clonotypes rose in blood 2 weeks post-radiation, then contracted.

About this clone: As yet, its antigen is unknown.

There are 16 residues in the CDR3. Trimming took 0 bases from V and 4 from J; bases not matched to a gene: 8. Germline CDR1 is MNHEY and CDR2 is SVGAGI. The time point was: baseline pretreatment blood. Treatment here: 15 Gy SBRT to primary tumor, nephrectomy 4 weeks later. TCRdb's table, derived via immunoSEQ multiplex PCR, lists solely in-frame clones and lacks some. In the table there are 140,000 or so clones, roughly 88% of which are singletons. The genes are TRBV6-5 and TRBJ1-2; 7 bases align to TRBD1. This sequence was found in a woman aged 45-60 years with renal cell carcinoma. Sequenced material: blood, taken from a patient whose treatment included radiotherapy and nephrectomy. For the CDR3, the DNA is TGTGCCAGCAGTTACTCCGATGAAGGGGGCGCCTATGGCTACACCTTC. Translated, it gives CASSYSDEGGAYGYTF.